Below, 23 T cell receptor beta chains from the same sample are listed, as sequenced in a study of OX40 agonist ivuxolimab in advanced cancers. Using immunoSEQ multiplex PCR, the repertoire was profiled, and TCRdb retains in-frame clones only, with some absent. The data contain about 76,000 clones, about 80% of them singletons. Source: CD4+ or CD8+ T cells sorted from blood, taken in a trial of the OX40 agonist ivuxolimab. The receptors shown here come from an adult with an advanced solid tumor such as melanoma, head and neck, liver or kidney cancer.

This clone was seen a few times. The chain carries TRBV10-2 and TRBJ1-6; 9 positions agree with TRBD1. This CDR3 has 13 residues. From germline, CDR1 is WSHSY and CDR2 SAAADI. With V trimmed by 7 bases and J by 13 bases, 8 bases remained unmatched. CDR3 DNA: TGCGCCAGCACGATCACAGGGGGCGATCCCCTCCACTTT. This gives the protein CASTITGGDPLHF.

This chain connects TRBV5-1 to TRBJ1-3; TRBD1 matches 7 bases. The CDR3 length is 17 residues. The germline gives CDR1 SGHRS, CDR2 YFSETQ. V was clipped by 4 bases and J by 0 bases; unmatched bases: 10. The chain's CDR3 is CASSLGGGSSSGNTIYF. Written as DNA, the CDR3 is TGCGCCAGCAGCCTCGGAGGGGGCTCGAGCTCTGGAAACACCATATATTTT.

This clone occurred once. Written as DNA, the CDR3 is TGTGCCAGCAGACAAAATACAGGGAGTAATTCACCCCTCCACTTT. Translated: CASRQNTGSNSPLHF. The chain combines TRBV7-2 with TRBJ1-6; tentative D call: TRBD1 (6 bases). The CDR3 extends over 15 amino acids. The germline V gene encodes CDR1 SGHTA and CDR2 FQGNSA. Trimming took 6 bases from V and 6 from J, leaving 15 bases between them.

J is TRBJ2-2 and V is TRBV13; D not certain. Germline V gene lookup returns CDR1 PRHDT and CDR2 FYEKMQ (reference sequence). The CDR3 extends over 13 amino acids. Trimming shortened V by 5 bases and J by 7 bases, and 11 bases separated the two germline ends. The CDR3 loop reads CASSLVPLGELFF. The CDR3 bases are TGTGCCAGCAGCCTAGTCCCGCTCGGGGAGCTGTTTTTT.

The chain has TRBV30 and TRBJ1-6, with unresolved D. The length of the CDR3 is 13 residues. The germline V gene encodes CDR1 GTSNPN and CDR2 SVGIG (reference sequence). V was clipped by 6 bases and J by 2 bases, with 8 bases between them. The chain's CDR3 is CACEGTYNSPLHF. The CDR3 coding sequence is TGTGCCTGTGAGGGAACCTATAATTCACCCCTCCACTTT.

V is TRBV27 and J is TRBJ1-1; D perhaps matches TRBD1 (6 bases). The CDR3 has 15 residues. V shed 6 bases and J shed 1 base, with 15 bases lying between them. The germline CDR1 and CDR2 sequences are MNHEY and SMNVEV (reference sequence). The CDR3 here is CASRLTGYRNTEAFF. For the CDR3, the DNA is TGTGCCAGCAGACTAACAGGGTATCGGAACACTGAAGCTTTCTTT.

This chain joins TRBV4-1 and TRBJ2-3, with D tentatively TRBD1 or TRBD2 (5 bases each). This CDR3 region has 14 residues. Trimming stripped 5 bases from V and 2 bases from J, with 11 bases between. The V gene's germline CDR1 is MGHRA and CDR2 YSYEKL. In nucleotides, the CDR3 is TGCGCCAGCAGCGATAGAGGGGTCACAGATACGCAGTATTTT. This translates into CASSDRGVTDTQYF.

The chain employs TRBV4-1 and TRBJ1-2; D uncertain. The V gene lost 1 base and the J gene lost 8 bases, with 20 bases spanning the gap. Germline V gene lookup returns CDR1 MGHRA and CDR2 YSYEKL. CDR3 size: 16 residues. The CDR3, as DNA: TGCGCCAGCAGCCAAGCTAGGACGGAATACCAACTAGGCTACACCTTC. Its translation: CASSQARTEYQLGYTF.

This rearrangement joins TRBV6-5 to TRBJ2-1, with 7 bases aligning to TRBD1. V was clipped by 2 bases and J by 3 bases; unmatched bases: 4. CDR3 length: 15 residues. Germline CDR1 is MNHEY and CDR2 is SVGAGI. The DNA of the CDR3 is TGTGCCAGCAGTTACGACAGGGTTAGCTACAATGAGCAGTTCTTC. This codes for CASSYDRVSYNEQFF.

The V call is TRBV30, the J call TRBJ2-7, with D perhaps matching TRBD1 or TRBD2 (5 bases each). CDR3 length: 14 residues. The germline V gene encodes CDR1 GTSNPN and CDR2 SVGIG (reference sequence). V shed 3 bases and J shed 0 bases, with 12 bases lying between them. The CDR3 coding sequence is TGTGCCTGGAGGCAGAGAGGGGTCTCCTACGAGCAGTACTTC. Protein product: CAWRQRGVSYEQYF. The variable domain in full, completed from reference TRBV30 and TRBJ2-7, reads SQTIHQWPATLVQPVGSPLSLECTVEGTSNPNLYWYRQAAGRGLQLLFYSVGIGQISSEVPQNLSASRPQDRQFILSSKKLLLSDSGFYLCAWRQRGVSYEQYFGPGTRLTVT.

The genes are TRBV7-9 and TRBJ1-5; 7 positions match TRBD1. The CDR3 has 14 residues. Trimming cost V 2 bases and J 6 bases; bases outside gene matches: 4. The germline V gene encodes CDR1 SEHNR and CDR2 FQNEAQ (reference sequence). This CDR3 reads CASSLTSGGQPQHF. The CDR3 coding sequence is TGTGCCAGCAGCTTAACATCAGGGGGTCAGCCCCAGCATTTT. The full variable domain, completed using reference TRBV7-9 and TRBJ1-5, is DTGVSQNPRHKITKRGQNVTFRCDPISEHNRLYWYRQTLGQGPEFLTYFQNEAQLEKSRLLSDRFSAERPKGSFSTLEIQRTEQGDSAMYLCASSLTSGGQPQHFGDGTRLSIL.

This clone was counted once. The V call is TRBV18, the J call TRBJ1-5; no definite D call. The CDR3 totals 16 residues. CDR1 is KGHSH and CDR2 is LQKENI in the germline V gene. The V end was cut by 4 bases, the J end by 1 base, with 14 bases between. The CDR3 spells CASSLLPAASNQPQHF. The CDR3 coding sequence is TGTGCCAGCTCACTCTTGCCCGCAGCGAGCAATCAGCCCCAGCATTTT.

This chain uses TRBV7-8 with TRBJ2-5; D may match TRBD1 or TRBD2 (5 bases each). CDR1 is SGHVS and CDR2 is FQNEAQ in the germline V gene. Deletions cut 5 bases from V and 5 bases from J, with 15 bases between. This CDR3 comprises 14 residues. The CDR3, as DNA: TGTGCCAGCAGCCCGAATTGGGGGAAGGAGACCCAGTACTTC. Translation: CASSPNWGKETQYF.

This chain uses TRBV4-3 with TRBJ2-7; TRBD2 matches 9 bases. The CDR3 is made up of 16 amino acids. Germline V gene data show CDR1 as LGHNA and CDR2 as YSLEER. V was pared by 1 base and J by 3 bases, with 7 bases of the junction left unmatched. CDR3 nucleotide sequence: TGCGCCAGCAGCCAAGCCGTAATAGCGGGGGTCTACGAGCAGTACTTC. Translated: CASSQAVIAGVYEQYF.

The chain joins TRBV10-3 to TRBJ1-2; TRBD1 matches 8 bases. V shed 6 bases and J 6 bases; nucleotides not matched to a gene: 9. The CDR3 contains 14 residues. In germline, CDR1 is ENHRY, CDR2 SYGVKD. CDR3 bases: TGTGCCATCAGAATTACAGGGGGTGTCGATGGCTACACCTTC. Translating gives CAIRITGGVDGYTF.

CDR3 region: CASSFGTGRETQYF. In DNA, the CDR3 is TGTGCCAGCAGCTTCGGGACAGGGCGTGAGACCCAGTACTTC. The rearrangement joins TRBV5-5 to TRBJ2-5; the match to TRBD1 covers 9 bases. After removal of 2 bases from V and 5 bases from J, the junction contained 4 bases not matched to a gene. Per germline, CDR1 SGHKS and CDR2 YYEKEE (reference sequence). The CDR3 spans 14 residues.

The genes are TRBV29-1 and TRBJ2-1; TRBD1 agrees at 8 bases. The CDR3 has 14 residues. Germline CDR1 SQVTM, CDR2 ANQGSEA. The V segment lost 7 bases and the J segment 2 bases; nucleotides outside the gene matches: 7. CDR3 coding DNA: TGCAGCGCCGATCAGGGGGCTACCTACAATGAGCAGTTCTTC. Its translation: CSADQGATYNEQFF.

The rearrangement uses TRBV5-8 and TRBJ2-7; 7 bases fit TRBD1. The CDR3 has 14 residues. The junction had 9 bases not matched to a gene; V was cut back by 7 bases and J by 2 bases. Germline CDR1 and CDR2: SGHTS and YDEGEE. As DNA, the CDR3 is TGTGCCAGCCTCCCCTGGGACAGTACCTACGAGCAGTACTTC. Residues: CASLPWDSTYEQYF.

This rearrangement joins TRBV7-3 to TRBJ2-2; unclear D gene. This CDR3 is 16 amino acids long. Germline-derived CDR1 and CDR2 are SGHTA and FQGTGA. V was clipped by 1 base and J by 6 bases, with 15 bases between them. In DNA form, the CDR3 reads TGTGCCAGCAGCTTAAGTGTCCAGACTGGTGCCGGGGAGCTGTTTTTT. Translated: CASSLSVQTGAGELFF.

This chain joins TRBV9 and TRBJ2-3, with D uncertain. Trimming removed 0 bases from V and 0 bases from J, with 8 bases in between. The CDR3 length is 15 residues. The V gene's germline CDR1 is SGDLS and CDR2 YYNGEE. The CDR3: CASSVASTSTDTQYF. The CDR3 DNA reads as TGTGCCAGCAGCGTAGCCAGCACTAGCACAGATACGCAGTATTTT.

This chain links TRBV4-3 with TRBJ1-2; D may be TRBD1 (5 bases). This CDR3 is 15 amino acids long. From germline, CDR1 is LGHNA and CDR2 YSLEER. Trimming removed 0 bases from V and 4 bases from J, with 12 bases in between. In DNA, the CDR3 is TGCGCCAGCAGCCAAGATCCGGGGGGTCCCTATGGCTACACCTTC. Encoded protein: CASSQDPGGPYGYTF.

This sequence joins TRBV5-1 and TRBJ2-3, with 12 bases that match TRBD1. Germline CDR1 and CDR2: SGHRS and YFSETQ. The CDR3 totals 15 residues. V was pared by 5 bases and J by 4 bases, with 5 bases of the junction left unmatched. The CDR3 coding sequence is TGCGCCAGCAGGATCTGGGACAGGGGGCCAGATACGCAGTATTTT. Protein: CASRIWDRGPDTQYF.

The V and J genes are TRBV4-3 and TRBJ2-3, with D maybe TRBD2 (6 bases). Deletions cut 0 bases from V and 4 bases from J, with 14 bases between. Germline-derived CDR1 and CDR2 are LGHNA and YSLEER. This CDR3 has 16 amino acids. The CDR3 nucleotides read TGCGCCAGCAGCCAAGATGGCGGGACGATGGCAGATACGCAGTATTTT. Translation gives CASSQDGGTMADTQYF.